This T cell receptor (beta chain) was identified in a study of blood T cell repertoires in COVID-19. The CDR3 totals 15 residues. Germline V gene lookup returns CDR1 LGHDT and CDR2 YNNKEL (reference sequence). Trimming shortened V by 11 bases and J by 3 bases, and 19 bases separated the two germline ends. The repertoire was sequenced with immunoSEQ multiplex PCR; TCRdb's copy has only in-frame clones and lacks some. The top ten clones hold 1.9% of a sample with around 200,000 clones, roughly 90% of them seen once. The sequencing sample was made of peripheral blood. The clonotype comes from a man between 40 and 49 years old with active or convalescent COVID-19. V is TRBV3-1 (or the pseudogene TRBV3-2) and J is TRBJ2-2, with D tentatively TRBD2 (5 bases). As DNA, the CDR3 is TGTGCCTCTAAAGTCGGGGTTGCGCACACCGGGGAGCTGTTTTTT. Its translation: CASKVGVAHTGELFF.